One and the same sample provided the 2 T cell receptor beta chains below, sequenced in a study of blood T cells in healthy people across ages. Sample-barcoded 5' priming and a J-beta primer mix drove a second PCR of 7 to 11 cycles. TCRdb ran MiXCR on the 5' RACE reads and lists one entry per CDR3 protein. The table shows around 1,000,000 distinct CDR3 sequences, with roughly 24% occurring only once. The sample was also linked to a second study, of T cells of mothers and their children.

The sample consisted of blood. The receptors here all came from a girl aged 2-10 years in good health.

The genes are TRBV7-2 and TRBJ1-6; D gene ambiguous. The CDR3 sequence is 15 residues long. Germline V gene data show CDR1 as SGHTA and CDR2 as FQGNSA. The V and J ends lost 4 bases and 9 bases respectively, with 16 bases between them. CDR3 region: CASSYAIGGRSPLHF. CDR3 nucleotides: TGTGCCAGCAGCTACGCAATAGGTGGGCGTTCACCCCTCCACTTT.

This clonotype showed up just a few times. The chain recombines TRBV6-2 or TRBV6-3 with TRBJ2-4; unclear D gene. CDR3 length: 16 residues. CDR1 and CDR2 (germline): MNHEY, SVGEGT. The ends were cut back, 4 bases at V and 0 bases at J, with 13 bases in the middle. The CDR3 sequence is CASSSPTFRAKNIQYF. In DNA form, the CDR3 reads TGTGCCAGCAGTTCCCCCACGTTCCGAGCCAAAAACATTCAGTACTTC.